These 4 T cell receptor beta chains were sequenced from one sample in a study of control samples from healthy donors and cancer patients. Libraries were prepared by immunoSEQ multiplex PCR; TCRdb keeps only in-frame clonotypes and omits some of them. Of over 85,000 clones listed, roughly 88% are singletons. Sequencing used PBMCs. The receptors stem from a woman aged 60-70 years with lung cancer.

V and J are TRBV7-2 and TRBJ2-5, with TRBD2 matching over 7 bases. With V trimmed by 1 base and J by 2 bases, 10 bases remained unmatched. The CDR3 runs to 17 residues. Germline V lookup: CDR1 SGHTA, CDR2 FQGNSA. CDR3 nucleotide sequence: TGTGCCAGCAGCTTAGGTTACAGCGGGACCACACAAGAGACCCAGTACTTC. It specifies CASSLGYSGTTQETQYF.

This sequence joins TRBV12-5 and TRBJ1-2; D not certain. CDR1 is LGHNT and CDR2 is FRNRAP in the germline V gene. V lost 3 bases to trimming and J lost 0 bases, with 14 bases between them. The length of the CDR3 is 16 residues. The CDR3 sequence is CASGLGGVGANYGYTF. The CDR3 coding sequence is TGTGCTAGTGGTTTAGGCGGGGTGGGAGCTAACTATGGCTACACCTTC.

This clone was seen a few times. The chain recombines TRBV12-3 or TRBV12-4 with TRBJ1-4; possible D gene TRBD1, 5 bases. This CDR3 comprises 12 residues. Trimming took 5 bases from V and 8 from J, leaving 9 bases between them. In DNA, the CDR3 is TGTGCCAGCAGTGCAGGGAACGAAAAACTGTTTTTT. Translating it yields CASSAGNEKLFF.

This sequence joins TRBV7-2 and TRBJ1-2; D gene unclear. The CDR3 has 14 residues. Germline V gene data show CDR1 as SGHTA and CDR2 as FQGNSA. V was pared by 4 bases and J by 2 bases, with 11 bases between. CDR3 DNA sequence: TGTGCCAGCAGCTCTCGGATCGGGAACTATGGCTACACCTTC. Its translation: CASSSRIGNYGYTF.